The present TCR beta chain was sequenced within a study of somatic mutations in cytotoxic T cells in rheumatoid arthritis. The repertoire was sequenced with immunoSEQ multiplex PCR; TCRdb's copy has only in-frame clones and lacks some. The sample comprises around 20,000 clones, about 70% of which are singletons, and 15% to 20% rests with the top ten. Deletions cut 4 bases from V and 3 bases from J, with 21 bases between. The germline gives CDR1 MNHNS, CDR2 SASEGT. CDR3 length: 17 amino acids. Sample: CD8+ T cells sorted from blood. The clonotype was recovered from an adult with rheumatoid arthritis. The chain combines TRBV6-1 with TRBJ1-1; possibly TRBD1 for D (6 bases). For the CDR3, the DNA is TGTGCCAGCAGTGTTACGACGAGGAAGGGGGGAGACACTGAAGCTTTCTTT. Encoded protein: CASSVTTRKGGDTEAFF.